A selection of T cell receptor beta chains follows, all from one sample in a study of cytomegalovirus exposure and HLA in healthy donors. The method was immunoSEQ multiplex PCR; TCRdb's version includes in-frame clones alone and lacks a portion of them. Of about 140,000 clones detected, approximately 71% appear once; the ten largest clones hold 8% to 13%. The sample taken for sequencing was PBMCs. These receptors originate from a man aged 25 to 45 in good health and CMV-seropositive. CDR3s include the opening cysteine and the closing phenylalanine or tryptophan. Each record gives: CDR3 protein, CDR3 DNA, J gene, V gene, D gene, clone size. D genes are given only for firm matches. The size field is filled for only some rows; it gives once, few, many or a size class.

CDR3: CASSRGLLLNNYEQYF
DNA: TGCGCCAGCAGCCGGGGACTCTTACTTAATAACTACGAGCAGTACTTC
J: TRBJ2-7
V: TRBV4-1
D: NA
size: NA

CDR3: CASTGSRRGSNQPQHF
DNA: TGTGCCAGCACCGGTAGCAGGAGGGGTAGCAATCAGCCCCAGCATTTT
J: TRBJ1-5
V: TRBV6-6
D: NA
size: NA

CDR3: CASSVSQAGVGYEQYF
DNA: TGTGCCAGTAGTGTATCTCAAGCGGGAGTAGGCTACGAGCAGTACTTC
J: TRBJ2-7
V: TRBV19
D: TRBD2
size: NA

CDR3: CASSPGQGGGTEAFF
DNA: TGCGCCAGCAGCCCTGGACAGGGCGGAGGCACTGAAGCTTTCTTT
J: TRBJ1-1
V: TRBV5-1
D: TRBD1
size: NA

CDR3: CASREDPGELFF
DNA: TGTGCCAGCAGGGAGGACCCCGGGGAGCTGTTTTTT
J: TRBJ2-2
V: TRBV6-6
D: NA
size: NA

CDR3: CASSLTPHTYEQYF
DNA: TGTGCCAGCAGCTTAACCCCCCACACCTACGAGCAGTACTTC
J: TRBJ2-7
V: TRBV11-2
D: NA
size: NA

CDR3: CASTPVQGSSYNEQFF
DNA: TGTGCCAGCACCCCAGTACAGGGAAGCTCCTACAATGAGCAGTTCTTC
J: TRBJ2-1
V: TRBV11-2
D: NA
size: NA

CDR3: CASTPGTSGTNEQFF
DNA: TGCGCCAGCACCCCCGGGACTAGCGGGACTAATGAGCAGTTCTTC
J: TRBJ2-1
V: TRBV10-1
D: TRBD2
size: NA

CDR3: CASSPQGVEQYF
DNA: TGTGCCAGCAGTCCCCAGGGTGTCGAGCAGTACTTC
J: TRBJ2-7
V: TRBV6-6
D: NA
size: few

CDR3: CASSSGGPNNEQFF
DNA: TGCGCCAGCAGCTCGGGGGGACCAAACAATGAGCAGTTCTTC
J: TRBJ2-1
V: TRBV5-1
D: TRBD2
size: NA

CDR3: CASSQGGGYGYTF
DNA: TGTGCCAGCAGCCAAGGGGGTGGCTATGGCTACACCTTC
J: TRBJ1-2
V: TRBV28
D: NA
size: NA